This T cell receptor beta chain is drawn from a study of Graves' ophthalmopathy and Graves' hyperthyroidism. On the study more broadly: Peripheral blood collection took place at initial diagnosis, before any treatment.

RNA served as the template for amplifying TCR beta CDR3 regions. Amplification began with first-round RT-PCR using HTBI primers, then second-round multiplex PCR was performed. TCRdb processed the multiplex PCR reads anew with MiXCR; each CDR3 protein has one entry. The sample includes more than 300,000 distinct CDR3 sequences, 15% to 20% of them seen just once. This clonotype was observed at least ten times. Hyperthyroidism cases were recent diagnoses of under 2 months' duration in people aged 18 to 65. Establishment of the diagnosis relied upon clinical symptoms, serum thyroxine, TRAb, thyroid ultrasound and orbital computed tomography. A volume of about 9.7 ml of fresh peripheral blood supplied the PBMCs. Sequencing input: peripheral blood. The clonotype comes from an adult woman with stable Graves' hyperthyroidism.

CDR3 DNA: TGCAGCGTTGTGGCCTCCTTGGAAGCTTTCTTT. Its translation is CSVVASLEAFF. The chain couples TRBV29-1 to TRBJ1-1; D remains unclear. This CDR3 contains 11 residues. Per the germline V gene, CDR1 is SQVTM and CDR2 is ANQGSEA. V was trimmed by 4 bases and J by 8 bases, leaving 11 bases between them.